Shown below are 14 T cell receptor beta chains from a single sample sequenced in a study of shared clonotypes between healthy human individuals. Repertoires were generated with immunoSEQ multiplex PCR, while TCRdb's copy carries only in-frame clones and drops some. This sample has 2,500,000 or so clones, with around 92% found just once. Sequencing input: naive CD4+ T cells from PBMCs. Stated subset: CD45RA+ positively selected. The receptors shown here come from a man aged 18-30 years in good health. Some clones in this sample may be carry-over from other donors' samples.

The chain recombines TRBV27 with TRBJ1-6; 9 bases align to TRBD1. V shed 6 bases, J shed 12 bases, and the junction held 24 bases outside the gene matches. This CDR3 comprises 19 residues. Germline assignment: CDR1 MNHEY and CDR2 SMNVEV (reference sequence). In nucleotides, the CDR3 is TGTGCCAGCAGAACTGCGTACCTTGAACCGGGACAGGGTTGGGTACCCCTCCACTTT. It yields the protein CASRTAYLEPGQGWVPLHF.

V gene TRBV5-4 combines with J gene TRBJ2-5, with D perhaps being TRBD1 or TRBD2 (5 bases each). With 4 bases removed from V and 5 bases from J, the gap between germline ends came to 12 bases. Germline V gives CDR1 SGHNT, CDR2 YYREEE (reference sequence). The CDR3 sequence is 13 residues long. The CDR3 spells CASSPAGDETQYF. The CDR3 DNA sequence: TGTGCCAGCAGCCCCGCTGGGGACGAGACCCAGTACTTC.

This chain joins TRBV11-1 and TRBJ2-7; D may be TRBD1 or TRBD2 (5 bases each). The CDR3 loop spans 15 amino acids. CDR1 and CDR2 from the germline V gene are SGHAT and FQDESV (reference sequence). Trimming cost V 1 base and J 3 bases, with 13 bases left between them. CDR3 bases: TGTGCCAGCAGCTTAGGGGGGACGCTGGGCTACGAGCAGTACTTC. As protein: CASSLGGTLGYEQYF.

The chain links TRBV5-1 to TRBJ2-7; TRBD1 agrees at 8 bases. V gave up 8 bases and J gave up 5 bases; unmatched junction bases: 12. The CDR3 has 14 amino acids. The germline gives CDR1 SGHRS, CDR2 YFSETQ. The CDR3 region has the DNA TGCGCCAGTTCCAAAGACAGGGGAATCCACGAGCAGTACTTC. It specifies CASSKDRGIHEQYF.

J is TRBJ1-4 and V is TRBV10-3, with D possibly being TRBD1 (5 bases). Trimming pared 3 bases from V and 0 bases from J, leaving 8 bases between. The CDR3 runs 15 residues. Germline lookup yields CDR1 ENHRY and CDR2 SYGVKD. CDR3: CAISDRQTTNEKLFF. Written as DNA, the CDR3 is TGTGCCATCAGTGACAGACAGACAACTAATGAAAAACTGTTTTTT.

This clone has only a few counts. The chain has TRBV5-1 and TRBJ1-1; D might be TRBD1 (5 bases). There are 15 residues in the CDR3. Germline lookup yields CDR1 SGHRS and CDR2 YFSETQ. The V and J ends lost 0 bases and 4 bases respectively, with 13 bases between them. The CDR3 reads CASSLEEGRSTEAFF. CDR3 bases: TGCGCCAGCAGCTTGGAGGAGGGGAGGAGCACTGAAGCTTTCTTT. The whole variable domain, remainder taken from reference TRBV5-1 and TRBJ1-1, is KAGVTQTPRYLIKTRGQQVTLSCSPISGHRSVSWYQQTPGQGLQFLFEYFSETQRNKGNFPGRFSGRQFSNSRSEMNVSTLELGDSALYLCASSLEEGRSTEAFFGQGTRLTVV.

DNA for the CDR3: TGTGCCAGCAGCCGTACTAGCGGGAGGGCCTACGAGCAGTACTTC. Translating it yields CASSRTSGRAYEQYF. The rearrangement links TRBV7-9 to TRBJ2-7; the match to TRBD2 covers 13 bases. The V segment lost 5 bases and the J segment 2 bases; nucleotides outside the gene matches: 3. The CDR3 has 15 amino acids. The germline V gene has CDR1 SEHNR and CDR2 FQNEAQ (reference sequence).

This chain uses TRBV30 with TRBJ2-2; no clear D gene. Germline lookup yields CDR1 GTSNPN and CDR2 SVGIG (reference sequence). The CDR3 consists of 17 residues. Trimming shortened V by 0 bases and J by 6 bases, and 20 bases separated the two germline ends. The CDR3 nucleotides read TGTGCCTGGAGTGTATCGCGGACGTCGGAAGCGTCCGGGGAGCTGTTTTTT. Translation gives CAWSVSRTSEASGELFF.

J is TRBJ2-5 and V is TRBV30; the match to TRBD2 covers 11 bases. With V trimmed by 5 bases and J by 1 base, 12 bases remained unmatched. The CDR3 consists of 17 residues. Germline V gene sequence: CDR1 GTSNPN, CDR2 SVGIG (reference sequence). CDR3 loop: CAWAGPLGLAGQETQYF. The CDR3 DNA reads TGTGCCTGGGCGGGTCCCCTCGGACTAGCGGGCCAAGAGACCCAGTACTTC. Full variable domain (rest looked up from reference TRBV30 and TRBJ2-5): SQTIHQWPATLVQPVGSPLSLECTVEGTSNPNLYWYRQAAGRGLQLLFYSVGIGQISSEVPQNLSASRPQDRQFILSSKKLLLSDSGFYLCAWAGPLGLAGQETQYFGPGTRLLVL.

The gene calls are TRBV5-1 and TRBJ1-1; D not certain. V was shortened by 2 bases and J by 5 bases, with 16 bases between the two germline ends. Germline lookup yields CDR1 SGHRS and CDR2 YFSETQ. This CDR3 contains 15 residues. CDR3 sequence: CASSFAPGRRTEAFF. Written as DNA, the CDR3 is TGCGCCAGCAGCTTCGCCCCGGGTAGGAGGACTGAAGCTTTCTTT.

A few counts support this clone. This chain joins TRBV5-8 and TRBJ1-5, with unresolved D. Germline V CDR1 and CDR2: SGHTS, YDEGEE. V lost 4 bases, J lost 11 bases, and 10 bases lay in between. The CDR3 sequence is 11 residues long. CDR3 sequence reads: CASSLSWTQHF. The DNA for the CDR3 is TGTGCCAGCAGCCTCTCCTGGACCCAGCATTTT.

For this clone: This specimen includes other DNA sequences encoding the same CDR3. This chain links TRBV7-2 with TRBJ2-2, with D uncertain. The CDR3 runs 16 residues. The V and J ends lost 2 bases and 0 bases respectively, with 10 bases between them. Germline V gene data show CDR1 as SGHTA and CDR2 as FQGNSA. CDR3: CASSLSLLANTGELFF. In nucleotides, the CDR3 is TGTGCCAGCAGCTTATCTCTACTCGCGAACACCGGGGAGCTGTTTTTT.

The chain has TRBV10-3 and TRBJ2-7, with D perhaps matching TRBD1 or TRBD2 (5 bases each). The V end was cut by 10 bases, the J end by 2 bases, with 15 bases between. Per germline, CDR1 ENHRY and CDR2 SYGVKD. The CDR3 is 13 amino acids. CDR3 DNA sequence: TGTGCCACCGCCCGGGACGGACCCTACGAGCAGTACTTC. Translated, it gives CATARDGPYEQYF.

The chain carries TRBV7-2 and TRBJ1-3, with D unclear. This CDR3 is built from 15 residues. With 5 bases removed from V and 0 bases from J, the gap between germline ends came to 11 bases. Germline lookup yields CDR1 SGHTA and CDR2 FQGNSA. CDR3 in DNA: TGTGCCAGCAGCCGGTTATTGGGCTCTGGAAACACCATATATTTT. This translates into CASSRLLGSGNTIYF.